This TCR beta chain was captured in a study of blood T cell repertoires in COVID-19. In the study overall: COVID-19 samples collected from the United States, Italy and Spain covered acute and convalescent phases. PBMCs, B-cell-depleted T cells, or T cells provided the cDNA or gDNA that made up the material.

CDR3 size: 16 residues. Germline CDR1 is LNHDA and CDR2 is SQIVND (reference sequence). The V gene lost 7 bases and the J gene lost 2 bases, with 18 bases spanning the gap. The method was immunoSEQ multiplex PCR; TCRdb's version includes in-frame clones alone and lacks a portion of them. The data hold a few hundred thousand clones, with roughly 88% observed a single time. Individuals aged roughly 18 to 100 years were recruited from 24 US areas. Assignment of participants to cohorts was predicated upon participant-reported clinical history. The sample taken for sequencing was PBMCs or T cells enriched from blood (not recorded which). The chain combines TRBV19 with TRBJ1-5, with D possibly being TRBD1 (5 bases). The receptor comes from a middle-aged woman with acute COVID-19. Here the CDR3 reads CASMRAGRLGNQPQHF. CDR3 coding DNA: TGTGCCAGTATGAGGGCGGGGCGCCTGGGCAATCAGCCCCAGCATTTT.